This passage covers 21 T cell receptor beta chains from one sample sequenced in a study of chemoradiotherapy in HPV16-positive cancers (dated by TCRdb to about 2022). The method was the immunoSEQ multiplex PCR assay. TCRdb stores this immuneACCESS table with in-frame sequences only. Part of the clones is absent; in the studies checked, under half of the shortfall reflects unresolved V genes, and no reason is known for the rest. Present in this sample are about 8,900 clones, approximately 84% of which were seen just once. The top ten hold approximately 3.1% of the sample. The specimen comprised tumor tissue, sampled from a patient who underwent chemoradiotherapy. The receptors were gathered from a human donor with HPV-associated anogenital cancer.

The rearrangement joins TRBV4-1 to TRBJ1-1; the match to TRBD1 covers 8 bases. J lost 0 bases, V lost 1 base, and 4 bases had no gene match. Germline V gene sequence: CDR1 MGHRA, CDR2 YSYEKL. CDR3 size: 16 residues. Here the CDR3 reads CASSQGDRHMNTEAFF. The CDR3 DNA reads TGCGCCAGCAGCCAAGGGGACAGGCACATGAACACTGAAGCTTTCTTT.

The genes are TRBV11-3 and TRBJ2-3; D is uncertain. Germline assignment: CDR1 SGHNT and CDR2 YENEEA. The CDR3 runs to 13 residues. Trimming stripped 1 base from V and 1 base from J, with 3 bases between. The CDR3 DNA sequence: TGTGCCAGCAGCTTAGGCGGCACAGATACGCAGTATTTT. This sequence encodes CASSLGGTDTQYF.

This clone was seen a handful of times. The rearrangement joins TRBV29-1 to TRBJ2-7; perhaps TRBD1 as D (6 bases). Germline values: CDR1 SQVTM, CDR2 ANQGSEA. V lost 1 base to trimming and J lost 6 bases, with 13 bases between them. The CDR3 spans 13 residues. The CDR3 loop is CSVEGPTGREQYF. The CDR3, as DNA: TGCAGCGTTGAAGGACCGACAGGCCGCGAGCAGTACTTC.

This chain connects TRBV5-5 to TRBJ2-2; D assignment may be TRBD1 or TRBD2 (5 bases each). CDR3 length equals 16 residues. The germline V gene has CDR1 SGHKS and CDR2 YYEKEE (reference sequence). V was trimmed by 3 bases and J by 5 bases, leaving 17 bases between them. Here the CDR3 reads CASSWGSGLTTGELFF. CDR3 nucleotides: TGTGCCAGCAGCTGGGGGTCGGGGCTAACGACCGGGGAGCTGTTTTTT.

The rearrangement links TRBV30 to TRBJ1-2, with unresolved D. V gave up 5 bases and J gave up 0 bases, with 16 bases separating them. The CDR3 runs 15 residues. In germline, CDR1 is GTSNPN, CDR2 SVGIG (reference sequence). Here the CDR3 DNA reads TGTGCCTGGTACCACTCGCGGGCCACTAACTATGGCTACACCTTC. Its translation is CAWYHSRATNYGYTF. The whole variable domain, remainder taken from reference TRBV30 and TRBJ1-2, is SQTIHQWPATLVQPVGSPLSLECTVEGTSNPNLYWYRQAAGRGLQLLFYSVGIGQISSEVPQNLSASRPQDRQFILSSKKLLLSDSGFYLCAWYHSRATNYGYTFGSGTRLTVV.

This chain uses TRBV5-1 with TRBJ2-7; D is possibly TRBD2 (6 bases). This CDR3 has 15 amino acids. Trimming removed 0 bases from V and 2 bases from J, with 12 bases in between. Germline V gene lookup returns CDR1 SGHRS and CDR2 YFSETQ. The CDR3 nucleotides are TGCGCCAGCAGCTTGGACCGAGGGGAGGCCTACGAGCAGTACTTC. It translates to CASSLDRGEAYEQYF.

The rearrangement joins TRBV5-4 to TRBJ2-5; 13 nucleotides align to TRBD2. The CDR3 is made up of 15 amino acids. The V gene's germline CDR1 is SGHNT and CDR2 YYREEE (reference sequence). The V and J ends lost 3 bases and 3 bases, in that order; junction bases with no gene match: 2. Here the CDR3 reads CASSSGTSGEETQYF. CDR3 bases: TGTGCCAGCAGCTCCGGGACTAGCGGGGAAGAGACCCAGTACTTC.

CDR3 sequence: CASSLSLNIQYF. Written as DNA, the CDR3 is TGTGCCAGCAGCTTAAGCCTAAACATTCAGTACTTC. The J gene is TRBJ2-4, the V gene TRBV7-9; no firm D call. The length of the CDR3 is 12 residues. Trimming took off 2 bases at V and 6 bases at J, with 5 bases between the two ends. In germline, CDR1 is SEHNR, CDR2 FQNEAQ (reference sequence).

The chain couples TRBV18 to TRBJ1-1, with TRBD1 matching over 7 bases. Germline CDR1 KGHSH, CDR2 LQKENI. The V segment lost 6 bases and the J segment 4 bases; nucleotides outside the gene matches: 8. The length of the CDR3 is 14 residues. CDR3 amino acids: CASSPGHRGTEAFF. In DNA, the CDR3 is TGTGCCAGCTCGCCCGGCCACAGGGGCACTGAAGCTTTCTTT.

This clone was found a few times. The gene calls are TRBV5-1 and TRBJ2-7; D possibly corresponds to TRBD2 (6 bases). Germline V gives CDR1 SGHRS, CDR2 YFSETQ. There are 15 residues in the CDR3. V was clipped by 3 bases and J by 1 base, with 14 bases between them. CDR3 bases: TGCGCCAGCAGCTCATTGGGGGGAGGTTCCTACGAGCAGTACTTC. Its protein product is CASSSLGGGSYEQYF.

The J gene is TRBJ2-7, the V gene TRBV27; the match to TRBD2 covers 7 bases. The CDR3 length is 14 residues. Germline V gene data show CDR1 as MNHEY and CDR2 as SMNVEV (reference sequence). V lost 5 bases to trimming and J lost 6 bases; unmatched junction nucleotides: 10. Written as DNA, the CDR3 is TGTGCCAGCAGTCCCACTGGACTAGTCAGCGAGCAGTACTTC. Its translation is CASSPTGLVSEQYF.

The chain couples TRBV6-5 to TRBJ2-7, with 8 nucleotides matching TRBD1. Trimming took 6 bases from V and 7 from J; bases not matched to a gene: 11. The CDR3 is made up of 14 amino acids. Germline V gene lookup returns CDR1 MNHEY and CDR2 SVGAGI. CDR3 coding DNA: TGTGCCAGCAGCCGCACAGGGGGTAGACGTGAGCAGTACTTC. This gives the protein CASSRTGGRREQYF.

In DNA form, the CDR3 reads TGCAGTGCTAGGGACAATGAGCAGTTCTTC. Its translation is CSARDNEQFF. This sequence joins TRBV20-1 and TRBJ2-1; no firm D call. CDR3 size: 10 residues. The V gene lost 3 bases and the J gene lost 5 bases, with 2 bases spanning the gap. Germline V CDR1 and CDR2: DFQATT, SNEGSKA (reference sequence).

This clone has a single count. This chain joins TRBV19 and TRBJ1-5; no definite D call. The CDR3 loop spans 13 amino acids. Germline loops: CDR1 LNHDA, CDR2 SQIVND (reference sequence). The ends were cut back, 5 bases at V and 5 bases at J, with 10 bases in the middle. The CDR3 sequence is CASSDLRDQPQHF. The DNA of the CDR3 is TGTGCCAGTAGTGATTTAAGGGATCAGCCCCAGCATTTT. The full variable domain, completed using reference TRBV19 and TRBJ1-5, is DGGITQSPKYLFRKEGQNVTLSCEQNLNHDAMYWYRQDPGQGLRLIYYSQIVNDFQKGDIAEGYSVSREKKESFPLTVTSAQKNPTAFYLCASSDLRDQPQHFGDGTRLSIL.

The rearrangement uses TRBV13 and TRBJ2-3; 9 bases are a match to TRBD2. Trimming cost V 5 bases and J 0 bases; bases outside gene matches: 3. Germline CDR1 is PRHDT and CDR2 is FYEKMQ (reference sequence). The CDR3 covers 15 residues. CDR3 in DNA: TGTGCCAGCAGCACCGGGACTAGCAGCACAGATACGCAGTATTTT. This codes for CASSTGTSSTDTQYF. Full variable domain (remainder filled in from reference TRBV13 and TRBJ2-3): AAGVIQSPRHLIKEKRETATLKCYPIPRHDTVYWYQQGPGQDPQFLISFYEKMQSDKGSIPDRFSAQQFSDYHSELNMSSLELGDSALYFCASSTGTSSTDTQYFGPGTRLTVL.

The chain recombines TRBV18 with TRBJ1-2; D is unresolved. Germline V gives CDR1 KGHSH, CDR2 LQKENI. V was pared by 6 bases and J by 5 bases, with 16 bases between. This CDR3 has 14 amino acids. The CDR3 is CASSLVGSLYGYTF. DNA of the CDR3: TGTGCCAGCTCTCTCGTGGGCAGCCTATATGGCTACACCTTC.

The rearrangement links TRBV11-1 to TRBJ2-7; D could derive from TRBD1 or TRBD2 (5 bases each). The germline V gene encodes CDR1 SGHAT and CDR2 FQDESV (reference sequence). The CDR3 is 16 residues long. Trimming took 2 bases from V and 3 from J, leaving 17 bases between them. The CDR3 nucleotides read TGTGCCAGCAGCTTAAGTTGGGCTAGGGGAGTCTACGAGCAGTACTTC. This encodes CASSLSWARGVYEQYF.

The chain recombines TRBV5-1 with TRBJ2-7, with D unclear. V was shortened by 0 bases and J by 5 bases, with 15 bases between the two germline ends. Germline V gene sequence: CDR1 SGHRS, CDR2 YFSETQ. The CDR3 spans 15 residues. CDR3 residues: CASSLVEGIVHEQYF. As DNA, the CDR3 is TGCGCCAGCAGCTTGGTAGAAGGGATAGTCCACGAGCAGTACTTC.

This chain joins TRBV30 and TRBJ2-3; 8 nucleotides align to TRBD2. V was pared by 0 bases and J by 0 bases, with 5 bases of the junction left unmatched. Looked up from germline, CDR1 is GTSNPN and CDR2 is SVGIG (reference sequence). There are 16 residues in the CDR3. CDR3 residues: CAWSVLGGRSTDTQYF. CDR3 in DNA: TGTGCCTGGAGTGTACTAGGCGGGAGGAGCACAGATACGCAGTATTTT.

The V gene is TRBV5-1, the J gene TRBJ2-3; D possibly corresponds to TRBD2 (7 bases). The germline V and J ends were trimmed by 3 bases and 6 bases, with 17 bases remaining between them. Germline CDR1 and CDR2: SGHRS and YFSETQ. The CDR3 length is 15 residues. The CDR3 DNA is TGCGCCAGCAGCTCCTTTTCGGGGGGCAGGGATACGCAGTATTTT. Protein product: CASSSFSGGRDTQYF.

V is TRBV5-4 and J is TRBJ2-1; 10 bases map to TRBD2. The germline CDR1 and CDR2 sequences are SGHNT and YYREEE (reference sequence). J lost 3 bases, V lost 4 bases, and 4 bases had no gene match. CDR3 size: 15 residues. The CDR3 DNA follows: TGTGCCAGCAGCCCAGGACTAGCGGACTACAATGAGCAGTTCTTC. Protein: CASSPGLADYNEQFF.